The 18 T cell receptor beta chains listed next were all sequenced from one sample in a study of blood T cells in healthy people across ages. Alongside a J-beta primer mix, a sample-barcoded 5' primer served in a second PCR lasting about 7 to 12 cycles. MiXCR was run by TCRdb on the 5' RACE reads, yielding one entry per CDR3 protein. This sample has about 1.4 million distinct CDR3 sequences, with 59% found just once. The sequenced sample consisted of blood. The receptors shown here come from a young man in good health.

This clonotype was observed a handful of times. V is TRBV4-3 and J is TRBJ2-7, with D unresolved. Per the germline V gene, CDR1 is LGHNA and CDR2 is YSLEER. V was cut by 0 bases and J by 3 bases, with 6 bases left in between. The CDR3 has 13 amino acids. The CDR3 region is CASSQDWFYEQYF. The CDR3 coding sequence is TGCGCCAGCAGCCAAGATTGGTTCTACGAGCAGTACTTC.

The V call is TRBV7-9, the J call TRBJ2-7; D not resolved. Trimming stripped 4 bases from V and 5 bases from J, with 18 bases between. CDR3 length equals 15 residues. CDR1 SEHNR and CDR2 FQNEAQ come from the germline V gene (reference sequence). CDR3 amino acids: CASSSRTLSRDEQYF. For the CDR3, the DNA is TGTGCCAGCAGCTCTAGGACCCTGTCTCGGGACGAGCAGTACTTC. Supplemented by reference TRBV7-9 and TRBJ2-7, the full variable domain reads DTGVSQNPRHKITKRGQNVTFRCDPISEHNRLYWYRQTLGQGPEFLTYFQNEAQLEKSRLLSDRFSAERPKGSFSTLEIQRTEQGDSAMYLCASSSRTLSRDEQYFGPGTRLTVT.

The chain carries TRBV3-1 and TRBJ1-4; weak D call: TRBD1 (5 bases). CDR3 length: 16 residues. Trimming left V 3 bases short and J 6 bases short, with 17 bases between. Germline CDR1 reads LGHDT; CDR2 reads YNNKEL (reference sequence). CDR3 in DNA: TGTGCCAGCAGCCACATTATGACAGACCTTCATGAAAAACTGTTTTTT. The encoded protein is CASSHIMTDLHEKLFF.

The rearrangement links TRBV4-1 to TRBJ2-3; TRBD1 matches at 8 bases. CDR3 length: 14 amino acids. The germline CDR1 and CDR2 sequences are MGHRA and YSYEKL. Trimming cost V 1 base and J 7 bases; bases outside gene matches: 4. CDR3 nucleotides: TGCGCCAGCAGCCAAGGGCAGGGGGCTTATACGCAGTATTTT. The encoded protein is CASSQGQGAYTQYF.

The chain links TRBV29-1 to TRBJ2-2; no clear D. CDR3 length: 13 amino acids. Trimming removed 5 bases from V and 2 bases from J, with 9 bases in between. Germline V gene sequence: CDR1 SQVTM, CDR2 ANQGSEA. This CDR3 is CSVWVRNTGELFF. The CDR3 nucleotides read TGCAGCGTTTGGGTCAGAAACACCGGGGAGCTGTTTTTT.

The chain carries TRBV7-8 and TRBJ2-1; the D gene is possibly TRBD1 (5 bases). The V end lost 5 bases, the J end lost 5 bases, and 10 bases lay between the germline ends. CDR1 is SGHVS, CDR2 FQNEAQ, per germline. The CDR3 has 13 residues. The CDR3 reads CASSQTVDNEQFF. For the CDR3, the DNA is TGTGCCAGCAGCCAGACAGTGGACAATGAGCAGTTCTTC.

The chain recombines TRBV9 with TRBJ2-7; TRBD2 agrees at 9 bases. With 4 bases clipped from V and 10 bases from J, the junction kept 15 bases outside the gene matches. The CDR3 covers 15 residues. Germline CDR1 is SGDLS and CDR2 is YYNGEE. This CDR3 reads CASSQTSGAPGTQYF. CDR3 DNA: TGTGCCAGCAGCCAGACTAGCGGAGCCCCGGGAACCCAGTACTTC.

The chain joins TRBV5-1 to TRBJ1-6, with 10 bases that match TRBD1. Looked up from germline, CDR1 is SGHRS and CDR2 is YFSETQ. V gave up 2 bases and J gave up 6 bases; unmatched junction bases: 2. The length of the CDR3 is 15 residues. CDR3 in DNA: TGCGCCAGCAGCTTCGGGGACAGGGGTAATTCACCCCTCCACTTT. Protein: CASSFGDRGNSPLHF.

This clonotype was picked up a small number of times. J is TRBJ1-6 and V is TRBV28; possible D gene TRBD1, 5 bases. This CDR3 contains 14 residues. With 6 bases removed from V and 10 bases from J, the gap between germline ends came to 16 bases. Per germline, CDR1 MDHEN and CDR2 SYDVKM. The DNA for the CDR3 is TGTGCCAGCAGGGAGAGCTTGGGGGGGTCACCCCTCCACTTT. Its translation: CASRESLGGSPLHF.

The chain uses TRBV28 and TRBJ2-1; D ambiguous. The ends were cut back, 3 bases at V and 10 bases at J, with 10 bases in the middle. This CDR3 is built from 12 residues. Germline-derived CDR1 and CDR2 are MDHEN and SYDVKM. The CDR3 sequence is CASSFFGREQFF. For the CDR3, the DNA is TGTGCCAGCAGTTTCTTCGGGCGCGAGCAGTTCTTC.

The chain recombines TRBV6-6 with TRBJ2-3; 7 nucleotides align to TRBD1. The V gene's germline CDR1 is MNHNY and CDR2 SVGAGI (reference sequence). V gave up 6 bases and J gave up 2 bases; unmatched junction bases: 8. The CDR3 is made up of 15 amino acids. CDR3 in amino acids: CASSTWDSPTDTQYF. As DNA, the CDR3 is TGTGCCAGCAGCACCTGGGACAGCCCCACAGATACGCAGTATTTT.

The chain couples TRBV20-1 to TRBJ2-3; D is ambiguous. CDR3 length: 15 amino acids. From germline, CDR1 is DFQATT and CDR2 SNEGSKA (reference sequence). Trimming pared 5 bases from V and 0 bases from J, leaving 15 bases between. The DNA of the CDR3 is TGCAGTGCTCCTTGGTCCGGGCCTAGCACAGATACGCAGTATTTT. Protein sequence: CSAPWSGPSTDTQYF.

CDR3 coding DNA: TGCAGTGCTAGAGATAAGTCGATGGGTGGCTACACCTTC. Translating it yields CSARDKSMGGYTF. The chain links TRBV20-1 to TRBJ1-2; D is undetermined. Germline V gene data show CDR1 as DFQATT and CDR2 as SNEGSKA (reference sequence). The CDR3 length is 13 residues. V dropped 0 bases and J dropped 7 bases, with 12 bases sitting between them.

This clonotype showed up just once. This rearrangement joins TRBV20-1 to TRBJ2-4; either TRBD1 or TRBD2 may fit D (5 bases each). CDR3 length equals 12 residues. Trimming left V 4 bases short and J 13 bases short, with 17 bases between. CDR1 is DFQATT, CDR2 SNEGSKA, per germline (reference sequence). The CDR3: CSANTGTGEQYF. The CDR3 bases are TGCAGTGCTAACACCGGGACCGGAGAGCAGTACTTC.

The rearrangement joins TRBV14 to TRBJ1-1, with D unresolved. V was pared by 4 bases and J by 1 base, with 7 bases between. The CDR3 is 13 residues long. Per germline, CDR1 SGHDN and CDR2 FVKESK. The CDR3 protein is CASSRARNTEAFF. CDR3 in DNA: TGTGCCAGCAGCCGGGCGCGGAACACTGAAGCTTTCTTT.

The chain combines TRBV27 with TRBJ2-3, with TRBD1 identical over 8 bases. CDR3 length: 16 residues. Germline CDR1 is MNHEY and CDR2 is SMNVEV (reference sequence). J gave up 0 bases and V 5 bases, and 7 bases lay outside the gene matches. In nucleotides, the CDR3 is TGTGCCAGCAGTACAGGGGGACAGGCGAGCACAGATACGCAGTATTTT. Translated: CASSTGGQASTDTQYF.

The genes are TRBV12-3 or TRBV12-4 and TRBJ1-5; no clear D gene. The ends were cut back, 0 bases at V and 2 bases at J, with 8 bases in the middle. This CDR3 is built from 15 residues. The CDR3 spells CASSLAGRGNQPQHF. The CDR3 coding sequence is TGTGCCAGCAGTTTAGCGGGAAGGGGCAATCAGCCCCAGCATTTT.

This clonotype has more than one count but fewer than ten. The genes are TRBV4-3 and TRBJ1-6, with D unresolved. CDR1 is LGHNA and CDR2 is YSLEER in the germline V gene. This CDR3 region has 15 residues. V lost 0 bases to trimming and J lost 9 bases, with 12 bases between them. The CDR3 sequence is CASSQDPALGSPLHF. The CDR3 coding sequence is TGCGCCAGCAGCCAAGATCCCGCGCTGGGTTCACCCCTCCACTTT.